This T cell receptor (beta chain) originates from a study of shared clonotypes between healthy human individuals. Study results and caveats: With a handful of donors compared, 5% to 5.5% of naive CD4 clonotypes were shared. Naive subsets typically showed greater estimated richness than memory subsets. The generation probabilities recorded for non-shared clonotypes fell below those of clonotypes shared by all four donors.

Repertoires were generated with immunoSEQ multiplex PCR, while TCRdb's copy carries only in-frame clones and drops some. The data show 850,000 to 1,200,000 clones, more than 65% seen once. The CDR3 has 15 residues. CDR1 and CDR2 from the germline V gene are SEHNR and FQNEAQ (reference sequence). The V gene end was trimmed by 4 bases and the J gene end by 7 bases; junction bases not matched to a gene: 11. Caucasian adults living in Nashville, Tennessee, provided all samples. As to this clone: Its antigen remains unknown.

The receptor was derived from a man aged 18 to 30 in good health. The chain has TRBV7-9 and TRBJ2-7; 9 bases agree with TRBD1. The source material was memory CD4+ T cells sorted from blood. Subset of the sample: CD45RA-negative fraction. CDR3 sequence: CASSSRDRDFGEQYF. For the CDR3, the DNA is TGTGCCAGCAGCTCTAGGGACAGGGACTTCGGGGAGCAGTACTTC.